The source of this T cell receptor beta chain is a study of blood T cell repertoires in COVID-19. Across the whole study: In each case, the material was cDNA or gDNA derived from T cells, B-cell-depleted T cells, or PBMCs.

The assay was immunoSEQ multiplex PCR, and TCRdb's table has in-frame clones only and misses some. The sample shows over 200,000 clones, roughly 87% of them seen only once. CDR1 SNHLY and CDR2 FYNNEI come from the germline V gene. This CDR3 region has 10 residues. This receptor was taken from a woman aged 30 to 39 with acute or convalescent COVID-19. Sequences were obtained from peripheral blood. V usage is TRBV2 and J usage is TRBJ1-2; D is possibly TRBD1 (6 bases). CDR3 loop: CANRVGGYTF. The DNA for the CDR3 is TGTGCAAACAGGGTTGGAGGCTACACCTTC.